This TCR beta chain was retrieved from a study of shared clonotypes between healthy human individuals. Regarding the study as a whole: In general, naive subsets displayed greater estimated richness than memory subsets did.

TCRdb's table, derived via immunoSEQ multiplex PCR, lists solely in-frame clones and lacks some. Of 2,100,000 or so clones in the sample, approximately 94% were seen once. With respect to this clone: Its antigen is undetermined.

All donors qualified as healthy HIV-negative adults and had experienced no recent acute infections or vaccinations. The donors, all of them Caucasian adults, lived in Nashville, Tennessee. V shed 3 bases and J shed 0 bases, with 8 bases lying between them. Per germline, CDR1 SGHTA and CDR2 FQGNSA. This CDR3 is 14 amino acids long. The chain employs TRBV7-2 and TRBJ1-2, with D hard to call. The receptor was derived from a man in his late teens or twenties in good health. The sample was naive CD4+ T cells sorted from blood. As to subset: CD45RA+ positively selected. The CDR3 bases are TGTGCCAGCAGCTTTCGAACAGCTAACTATGGCTACACCTTC. It yields the protein CASSFRTANYGYTF.